These 7 T cell receptor beta chains were all obtained from the same sample, sequenced in a study of graft-versus-host responses after intestinal transplantation. Generated by immunoSEQ multiplex PCR, the TCRdb table keeps only in-frame clones and is missing some. The table lists 20,000 to 25,000 clones, about 55% of them singletons. Sequencing was performed on alloreactive CD4+ T cells from a mixed lymphocyte reaction culture, taken before intestinal transplant. The subset: CFSE-low proliferating T cells sorted from roughly 6-day pre-transplant mixed lymphocyte reaction (GvH or HvG direction). The receptors shown here come from a human patient who received an intestinal transplant.

The CDR3: CSVRRQGGAYEQYF. CDR3 DNA sequence: TGCAGCGTTCGGAGACAGGGGGGTGCCTACGAGCAGTACTTC. This chain connects TRBV29-1 to TRBJ2-7, with TRBD1 matching over 9 bases. The junction had 7 bases not matched to a gene; V was cut back by 5 bases and J by 2 bases. The CDR3 loop spans 14 amino acids. The V gene's germline CDR1 is SQVTM and CDR2 ANQGSEA.

The genes are TRBV18 and TRBJ1-2, with TRBD1 as a possible D gene (6 bases). Trimming stripped 3 bases from V and 5 bases from J, with 10 bases between. CDR1 and CDR2 (germline): KGHSH, LQKENI. This CDR3 has 13 amino acids. CDR3 nucleotides: TGTGCCAGCTCACCTAGGACAGAGTATGGCTACACCTTC. Translated, it gives CASSPRTEYGYTF.

CDR3 nucleotide sequence: TGTGCCAGCTCACTGGCCGGGACAGCGACCCCCATGAACACTGAAGCTTTCTTT. Its protein is CASSLAGTATPMNTEAFF. The rearrangement uses TRBV18 and TRBJ1-1; TRBD1 matches 7 bases. This CDR3 comprises 18 residues. Germline values: CDR1 KGHSH, CDR2 LQKENI. The V segment lost 4 bases and the J segment 0 bases; nucleotides outside the gene matches: 14. The full variable domain, in which reference TRBV18 and TRBJ1-1 provide the parts outside the CDR3, is NAGVMQNPRHLVRRRGQEARLRCSPMKGHSHVYWYRQLPEEGLKFMVYLQKENIIDESGMPKERFSAEFPKEGPSILRIQQVVRGDSAAYFCASSLAGTATPMNTEAFFGQGTRLTVV.

V gene TRBV5-8 combines with J gene TRBJ2-7; 13 bases line up with TRBD2. CDR3 length: 15 amino acids. In germline, CDR1 is SGHTS, CDR2 YDEGEE. V was pared by 3 bases and J by 5 bases, with 5 bases of the junction left unmatched. This chain's CDR3 is CASSSRTSGSNEQYF. CDR3 DNA sequence: TGTGCCAGCAGCTCACGGACTAGCGGGAGCAACGAGCAGTACTTC.

CDR3: CASSHFRNTEAFF. CDR3 DNA sequence: TGCGCCAGCAGCCATTTTAGGAACACTGAAGCTTTCTTT. The chain combines TRBV4-3 with TRBJ1-1; D remains ambiguous. The V gene lost 3 bases and the J gene lost 1 base, with 6 bases spanning the gap. CDR1 is LGHNA and CDR2 is YSLEER in the germline V gene. The CDR3 is 13 residues long.

This clone has just a few counts. The rearrangement joins TRBV7-9 to TRBJ1-1; possibly TRBD1 for D (6 bases). V was pared by 6 bases and J by 1 base, with 12 bases between. CDR3 length equals 14 residues. Germline-derived CDR1 and CDR2 are SEHNR and FQNEAQ (reference sequence). The CDR3 spells CASRTGTSNTEAFF. The CDR3 DNA is TGTGCCAGCAGGACCGGGACATCGAACACTGAAGCTTTCTTT.

This chain connects TRBV30 to TRBJ1-3; tentatively, D is TRBD1 (5 bases). The germline CDR1 and CDR2 sequences are GTSNPN and SVGIG (reference sequence). With 2 bases removed from V and 1 base from J, the gap between germline ends came to 12 bases. The CDR3 has 15 residues. The CDR3 DNA follows: TGTGCCTGGAGTCGAAGGCGGGGGTCTGGAAACACCATATATTTT. It is translated as CAWSRRRGSGNTIYF.